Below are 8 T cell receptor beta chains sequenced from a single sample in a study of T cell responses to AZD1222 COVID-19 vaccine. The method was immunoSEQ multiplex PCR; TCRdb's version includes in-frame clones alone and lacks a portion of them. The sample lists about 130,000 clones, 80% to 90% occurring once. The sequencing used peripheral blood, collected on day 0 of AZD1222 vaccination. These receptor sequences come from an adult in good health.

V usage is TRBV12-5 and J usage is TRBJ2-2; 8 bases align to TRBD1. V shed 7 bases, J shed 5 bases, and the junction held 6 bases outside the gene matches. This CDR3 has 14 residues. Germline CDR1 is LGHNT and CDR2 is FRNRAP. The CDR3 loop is CASAPQGETGELFF. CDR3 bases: TGTGCTAGTGCCCCACAGGGGGAGACCGGGGAGCTGTTTTTT.

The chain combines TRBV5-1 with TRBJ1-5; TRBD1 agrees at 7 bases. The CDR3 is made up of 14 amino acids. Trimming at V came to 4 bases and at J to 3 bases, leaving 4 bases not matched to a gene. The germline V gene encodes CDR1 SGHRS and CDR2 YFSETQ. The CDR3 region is CASSLDRNNQPQHF. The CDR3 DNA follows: TGCGCCAGCAGCCTGGACAGGAACAATCAGCCCCAGCATTTT.

CDR3 sequence (DNA): TGTGCTAGTGGTTTGGTACCGGGACGACTGGACTCCTACGAGCAGTACTTC. This sequence encodes CASGLVPGRLDSYEQYF. The rearrangement links TRBV12-5 to TRBJ2-7; either TRBD1 or TRBD2 may supply D (5 bases each). The CDR3 has 17 amino acids. Per the germline V gene, CDR1 is LGHNT and CDR2 is FRNRAP. V was cut by 0 bases and J by 0 bases, with 15 bases left in between.

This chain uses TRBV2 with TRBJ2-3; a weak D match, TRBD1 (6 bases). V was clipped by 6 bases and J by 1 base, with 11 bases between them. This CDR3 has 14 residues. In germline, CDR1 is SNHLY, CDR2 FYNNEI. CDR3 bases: TGTGCCAGCAGATTTAACAGGGGCACAGATACGCAGTATTTT. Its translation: CASRFNRGTDTQYF.

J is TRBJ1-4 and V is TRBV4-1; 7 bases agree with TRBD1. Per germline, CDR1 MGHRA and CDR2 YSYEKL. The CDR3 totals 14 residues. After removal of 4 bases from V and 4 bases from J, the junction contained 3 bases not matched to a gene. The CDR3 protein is CASSPGQFNEKLFF. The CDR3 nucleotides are TGCGCCAGCAGCCCGGGACAGTTTAATGAAAAACTGTTTTTT.

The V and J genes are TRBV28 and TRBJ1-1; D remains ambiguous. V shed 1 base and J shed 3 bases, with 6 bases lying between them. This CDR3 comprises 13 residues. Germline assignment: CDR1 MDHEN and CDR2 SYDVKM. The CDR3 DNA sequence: TGTGCCAGCAGTTTATTAGGTTACACTGAAGCTTTCTTT. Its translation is CASSLLGYTEAFF.

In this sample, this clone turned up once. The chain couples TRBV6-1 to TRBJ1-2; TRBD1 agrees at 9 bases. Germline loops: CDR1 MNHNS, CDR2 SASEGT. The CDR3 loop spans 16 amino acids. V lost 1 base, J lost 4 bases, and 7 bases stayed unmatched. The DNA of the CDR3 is TGTGCCAGCAGTGAAGAACAGGGGGCGTCTGCCTATGGCTACACCTTC. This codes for CASSEEQGASAYGYTF.

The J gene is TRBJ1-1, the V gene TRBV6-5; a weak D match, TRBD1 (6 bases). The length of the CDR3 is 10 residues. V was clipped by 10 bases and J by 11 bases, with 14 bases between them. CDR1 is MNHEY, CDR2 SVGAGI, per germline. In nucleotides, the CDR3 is TGTGCCACCCTAGACAGGATTGCTTTCTTT. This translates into CATLDRIAFF.